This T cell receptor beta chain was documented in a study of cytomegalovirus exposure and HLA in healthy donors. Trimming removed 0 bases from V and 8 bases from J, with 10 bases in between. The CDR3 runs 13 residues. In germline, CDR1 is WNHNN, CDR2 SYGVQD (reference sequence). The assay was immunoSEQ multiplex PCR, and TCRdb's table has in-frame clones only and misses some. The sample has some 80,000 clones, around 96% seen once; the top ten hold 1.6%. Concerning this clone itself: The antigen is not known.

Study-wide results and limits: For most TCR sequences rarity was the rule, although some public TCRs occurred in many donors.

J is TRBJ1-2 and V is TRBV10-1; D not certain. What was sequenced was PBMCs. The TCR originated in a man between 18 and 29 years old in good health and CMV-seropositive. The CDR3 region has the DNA TGCGCCAGCAGTGAGTCAATAGCGAGCGGCTACACCTTC. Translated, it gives CASSESIASGYTF.